The rows below give T cell receptor beta chains drawn from one sample of a study of T cell responses to AZD1222 COVID-19 vaccine. The table came from immunoSEQ multiplex PCR; TCRdb's copy has only in-frame clones and leaves some out. Of about 130,000 clones listed, 90% to 95% were seen once; the top ten hold 6.5% to 8.5%. The sequenced sample was peripheral blood, obtained 28 days after the second AZD1222 dose. Receptor source: an adult who received the AZD1222 COVID-19 vaccine. CDR3s include the opening cysteine and the closing phenylalanine or tryptophan. D genes are given only for firm matches. The size of a clone is reported for some rows only, either as once, few or many, or as a class for expanded clones.

CASSAGHGANTGELFF TGTGCCAGCAGTGCGGGACACGGGGCGAACACCGGGGAGCTGTTTTTT TRBJ2-2 TRBV28 - -
CASRDSGVRVYGYTF TGTGCCAGTAGAGACTCAGGGGTTAGAGTCTATGGCTACACCTTC TRBJ1-2 TRBV19 - once
CASSLGDRGPQETQYF TGTGCCAGCAGCTTGGGGGACAGGGGACCGCAAGAGACCCAGTACTTC TRBJ2-5 TRBV7-9 TRBD1 -
CASSPRLEQFF TGTGCCAGCAGTCCCCGATTGGAGCAGTTCTTC TRBJ2-1 TRBV12-3/TRBV12-4 - -
CASSSDRRAFF TGTGCCAGCAGCTCGGACAGGAGAGCTTTCTTT TRBJ1-1 TRBV5-8 TRBD1 -
CASSYGGSTSGNTIYF TGTGCCAGCAGTTACGGGGGGAGTACCTCTGGAAACACCATATATTTT TRBJ1-3 TRBV6-5 - -
CASMGEQNIQYF TGTGCCAGCATGGGAGAACAAAACATTCAGTACTTC TRBJ2-4 TRBV6-5 - -
CSLRDSYGYTF TGCAGCCTCCGGGACAGCTATGGCTACACCTTC TRBJ1-2 TRBV29-1 TRBD1 once
CASSATVTYEQYF TGTGCCAGTAGCGCAACGGTTACCTACGAGCAGTACTTC TRBJ2-7 TRBV19 - -
CAFSILDPPKIFF TGTGCCTTCAGTATCTTGGACCCTCCGAAGATTTTTTTT TRBJ1-4 TRBV30 - -
CASSLVGTGEKLFF TGTGCCAGCAGTTTGGTTGGCACGGGCGAAAAACTGTTTTTT TRBJ1-4 TRBV27 - medium-sized
CASLGQFFKSATNEKLFF TGTGCCAGCTTGGGCCAGTTCTTCAAATCGGCAACTAATGAAAAACTGTTTTTT TRBJ1-4 TRBV2 - -
CASRQTSGEYNEQFF TGTGCCAGCAGACAGACTAGCGGGGAGTACAATGAGCAGTTCTTC TRBJ2-1 TRBV6-6 TRBD2 -
CASSPGTGGLVEKLFF TGCGCCAGCAGCCCGGGGACAGGGGGCTTAGTTGAAAAACTGTTTTTT TRBJ1-4 TRBV5-1 TRBD1 -
CASSWATSYNEQFF TGTGCCAGTAGTTGGGCCACCTCCTACAATGAGCAGTTCTTC TRBJ2-1 TRBV19 - -
CASSLGLALQEQYF TGTGCCAGCAGCTTAGGACTAGCGTTACAGGAGCAGTACTTC TRBJ2-7 TRBV5-6 TRBD2 -
CASTTGGSGNTIYF TGTGCCAGCACTACAGGGGGCTCCGGAAACACCATATATTTT TRBJ1-3 TRBV6-5 TRBD1 -
CASSQERTAGANVLTF TGCGCCAGCAGCCAAGAACGTACCGCGGGGGCCAACGTCCTGACTTTC TRBJ2-6 TRBV5-1 - -
CASSQEVPGRDPYNSPLHF TGTGCCAGCAGCCAAGAAGTTCCGGGGAGGGACCCCTATAATTCACCCCTCCACTTT TRBJ1-6 TRBV3-1/TRBV3-2 - -
CASSLEGANTGELFF TGTGCCAGCAGCTTAGAGGGGGCGAACACCGGGGAGCTGTTTTTT TRBJ2-2 TRBV7-6 - -
CASSLTGGGFVTEAFF TGTGCCAGCAGCTTAACAGGGGGCGGATTCGTCACTGAAGCTTTCTTT TRBJ1-1 TRBV7-9 TRBD1 -
CASSYSGSVKELFF TGTGCCAGCAGTTACTCAGGTTCAGTTAAGGAGCTGTTTTTT TRBJ2-2 TRBV6-2/TRBV6-3 - -
CASSLDGASLNSPLHF TGCGCCAGCAGCTTGGACGGAGCCTCCCTCAATTCACCCCTCCACTTT TRBJ1-6 TRBV5-1 - -
CASSQEGLYNSPLHF TGCGCCAGCAGCCAAGAAGGACTTTATAATTCACCCCTCCACTTT TRBJ1-6 TRBV4-1 - -
CASSDSGDYHNEQFF TGTGCCAGCAGCGACAGCGGGGACTACCACAATGAGCAGTTCTTC TRBJ2-1 TRBV2 TRBD2 -
CATSREGGMYEQFF TGTGCCACCAGCAGAGAGGGGGGGATGTATGAGCAGTTCTTC TRBJ2-1 TRBV15 TRBD2 -
CASSPPHQETQYF TGTGCCAGCAGCCCGCCCCATCAAGAGACCCAGTACTTC TRBJ2-5 TRBV2 - few
CASSTLKEGYTF TGTGCCAGCAGTACCCTTAAGGAGGGTTACACCTTC TRBJ1-2 TRBV6-5 - -
CASSTPTENAPLHF TGTGCCAGCAGTACTCCGACAGAGAACGCACCCCTCCACTTT TRBJ1-6 TRBV27 - once
CASSHWRGLGYTEAFF TGTGCCAGCAGTCACTGGCGGGGGCTAGGTTACACTGAAGCTTTCTTT TRBJ1-1 TRBV11-3 - -
CSASSDVSSGNTIYF TGCAGTGCTAGTTCCGACGTAAGCTCTGGAAACACCATATATTTT TRBJ1-3 TRBV20-1 - -
CASSSDREGVYGYTF TGTGCCAGCAGCTCAGACAGGGAGGGAGTCTATGGCTACACCTTC TRBJ1-2 TRBV5-4 TRBD1 -
CASSSPTGGVYEQYF TGTGCCAGCAGCAGTCCGACAGGGGGCGTGTACGAGCAGTACTTC TRBJ2-7 TRBV5-5 TRBD1 -
CASSYTGGRNSPLHF TGTGCCAGCAGCTACACAGGGGGCAGGAATTCACCCCTCCACTTT TRBJ1-6 TRBV13 TRBD1 -
CASSLPDSSNTEAFF TGTGCCAGCAGCCTCCCGGACAGCTCGAACACTGAAGCTTTCTTT TRBJ1-1 TRBV7-9 - -
CASSPHQGGALHF TGTGCCAGCAGCCCCCATCAAGGCGGGGCCCTCCACTTT TRBJ1-6 TRBV3-1/TRBV3-2 - -
CASSNGGNYGYTF TGTGCCAGCAGCAACGGGGGGAACTATGGCTACACCTTC TRBJ1-2 TRBV5-4 - -
CASSLPPGDRTQYF TGTGCCAGCAGCTTGCCCCCGGGGGACAGGACGCAGTACTTC TRBJ2-7 TRBV28 TRBD1 -
CASSLGAGMANYGYTF TGTGCCAGCAGCTTAGGAGCGGGGATGGCTAACTATGGCTACACCTTC TRBJ1-2 TRBV11-1 - -
CATSDHSSSYGYTF TGTGCCACCAGTGACCACAGTTCCTCCTATGGCTACACCTTC TRBJ1-2 TRBV24-1 - -
CASSQLGGTEAFF TGCGCCAGCAGCCAATTAGGGGGTACTGAAGCTTTCTTT TRBJ1-1 TRBV4-1 - -
CASSSHPGTGFYEQFF TGCGCCAGCAGCTCCCACCCCGGGACAGGGTTCTATGAGCAGTTCTTC TRBJ2-1 TRBV5-1 TRBD1 -
CASSLGLSGLEAFF TGCGCCAGCAGCTTGGGGCTTAGCGGGCTTGAAGCTTTCTTT TRBJ1-1 TRBV5-1 - -
CASRHLNTGELFF TGTGCCAGCCGACATTTGAACACCGGGGAGCTGTTTTTT TRBJ2-2 TRBV28 - -
CASSELGGYNSPLHF TGTGCCAGCAGTGAATTGGGAGGGTATAATTCACCCCTCCACTTT TRBJ1-6 TRBV6-1 - -
CASSPGHTGDGNTIYF TGCGCCAGCAGCCCGGGGCATACGGGGGACGGAAACACCATATATTTT TRBJ1-3 TRBV5-1 - -
CAISEPLGQTNTEAFF TGTGCCATCAGTGAGCCATTGGGACAGACGAACACTGAAGCTTTCTTT TRBJ1-1 TRBV10-3 TRBD1 -
CATKEEAYNSPLHF TGTGCCACCAAGGAGGAGGCCTATAATTCACCCCTCCACTTT TRBJ1-6 TRBV19 - -
CASSQDAPSYEQYF TGTGCCAGCAGCCAAGATGCCCCGTCCTACGAGCAGTACTTC TRBJ2-7 TRBV4-2 - -
CATSSPLGRFDEQFF TGTGCCACCAGCAGTCCACTAGGCCGGTTTGATGAGCAGTTCTTC TRBJ2-1 TRBV15 - -
CASSQVGVWGNQPQHF TGCGCCAGCAGCCAAGTTGGGGTTTGGGGCAATCAGCCCCAGCATTTT TRBJ1-5 TRBV4-1 - -
CASSLSSYEQYF TGTGCCAGCAGCTTATCTTCCTACGAGCAGTACTTC TRBJ2-7 TRBV7-8 - -
CASSPNTQGGDGYTF TGTGCCAGCAGCCCTAATACACAGGGTGGAGACGGCTACACCTTC TRBJ1-2 TRBV4-2 - -
CASSQYAPQRTYGYTF TGCGCCAGCAGTCAATATGCCCCACAGAGAACGTATGGCTACACCTTC TRBJ1-2 TRBV23-1 - -
CAHSRQGAEKLFF TGTGCCCACAGTAGACAAGGGGCTGAAAAACTGTTTTTT TRBJ1-4 TRBV6-5 - -